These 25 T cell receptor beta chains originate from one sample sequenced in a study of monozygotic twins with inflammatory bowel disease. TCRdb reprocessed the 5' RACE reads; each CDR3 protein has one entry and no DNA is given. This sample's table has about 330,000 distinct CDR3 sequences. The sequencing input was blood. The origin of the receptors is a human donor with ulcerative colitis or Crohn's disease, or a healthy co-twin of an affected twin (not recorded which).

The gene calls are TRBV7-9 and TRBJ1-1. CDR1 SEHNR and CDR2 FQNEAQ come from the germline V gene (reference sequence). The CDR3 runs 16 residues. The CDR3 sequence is CASSTLLRGGGTEAFF.

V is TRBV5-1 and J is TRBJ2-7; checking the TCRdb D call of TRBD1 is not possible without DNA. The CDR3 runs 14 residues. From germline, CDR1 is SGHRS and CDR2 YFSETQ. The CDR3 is CATRPRDASYEQYF.

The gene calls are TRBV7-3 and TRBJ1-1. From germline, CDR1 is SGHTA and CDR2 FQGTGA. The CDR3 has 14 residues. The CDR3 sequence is CASSLWDFNTEAFF. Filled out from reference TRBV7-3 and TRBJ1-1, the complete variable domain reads GAGVSQTPSNKVTEKGKYVELRCDPISGHTALYWYRQSLGQGPEFLIYFQGTGAADDSGLPNDRFFAVRPEGSVSTLKIQRTERGDSAVYLCASSLWDFNTEAFFGQGTRLTVV.

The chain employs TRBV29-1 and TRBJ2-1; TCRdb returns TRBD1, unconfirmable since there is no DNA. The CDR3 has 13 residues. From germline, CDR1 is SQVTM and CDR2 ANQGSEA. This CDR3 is CSGAGQAFNEQFF.

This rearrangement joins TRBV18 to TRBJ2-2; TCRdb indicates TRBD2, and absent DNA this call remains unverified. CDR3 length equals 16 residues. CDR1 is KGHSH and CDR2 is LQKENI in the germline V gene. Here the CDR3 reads CASSPDATGLTGELFF. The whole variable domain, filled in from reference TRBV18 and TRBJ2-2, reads NAGVMQNPRHLVRRRGQEARLRCSPMKGHSHVYWYRQLPEEGLKFMVYLQKENIIDESGMPKERFSAEFPKEGPSILRIQQVVRGDSAAYFCASSPDATGLTGELFFGEGSRLTVL.

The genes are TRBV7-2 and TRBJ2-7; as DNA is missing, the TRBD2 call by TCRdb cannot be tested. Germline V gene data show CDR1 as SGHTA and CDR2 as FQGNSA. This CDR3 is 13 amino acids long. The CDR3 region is CASSIQRAYEQYF.

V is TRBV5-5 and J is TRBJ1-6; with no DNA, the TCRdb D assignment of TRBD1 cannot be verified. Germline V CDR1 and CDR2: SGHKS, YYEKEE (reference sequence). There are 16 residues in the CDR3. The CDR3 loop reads CASSLVVYRGDSPLHF.

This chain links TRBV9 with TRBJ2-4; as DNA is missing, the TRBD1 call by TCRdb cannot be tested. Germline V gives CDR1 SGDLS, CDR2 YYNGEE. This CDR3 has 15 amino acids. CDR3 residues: CASSVGGQGANMQYF.

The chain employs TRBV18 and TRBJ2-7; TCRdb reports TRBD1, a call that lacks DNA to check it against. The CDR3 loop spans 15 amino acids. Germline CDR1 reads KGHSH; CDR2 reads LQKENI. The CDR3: CASSERWDTLGEQYF. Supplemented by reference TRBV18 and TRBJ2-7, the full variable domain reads NAGVMQNPRHLVRRRGQEARLRCSPMKGHSHVYWYRQLPEEGLKFMVYLQKENIIDESGMPKERFSAEFPKEGPSILRIQQVVRGDSAAYFCASSERWDTLGEQYFGPGTRLTVT.

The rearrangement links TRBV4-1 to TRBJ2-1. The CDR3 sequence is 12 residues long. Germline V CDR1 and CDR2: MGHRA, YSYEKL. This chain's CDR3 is CASSQGDNEQFF.

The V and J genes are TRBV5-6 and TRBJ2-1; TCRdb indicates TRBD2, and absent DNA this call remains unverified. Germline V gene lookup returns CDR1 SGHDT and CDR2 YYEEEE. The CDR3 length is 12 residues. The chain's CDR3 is CASSIGLAEQFF.

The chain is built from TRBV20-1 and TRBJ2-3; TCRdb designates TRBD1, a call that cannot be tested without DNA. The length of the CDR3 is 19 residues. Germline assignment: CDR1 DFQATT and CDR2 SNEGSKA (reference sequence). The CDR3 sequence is CSASLIREWGSGGTDTQYF.

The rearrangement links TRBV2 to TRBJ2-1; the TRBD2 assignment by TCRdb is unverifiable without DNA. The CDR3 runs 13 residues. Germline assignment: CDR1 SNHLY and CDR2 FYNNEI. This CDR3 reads CASAGTRGNEQFF.

This CDR3 is CASSLKAGTEAFF. This rearrangement joins TRBV12-3 or TRBV12-4 to TRBJ1-1. The CDR3 runs to 13 residues.

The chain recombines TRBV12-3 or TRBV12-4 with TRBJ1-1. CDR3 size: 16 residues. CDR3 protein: CASSLDLWTGNTEAFF.

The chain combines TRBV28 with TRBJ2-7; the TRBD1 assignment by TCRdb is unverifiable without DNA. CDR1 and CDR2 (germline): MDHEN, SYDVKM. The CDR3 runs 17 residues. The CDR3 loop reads CASSPRSNRGRGDEQYF.

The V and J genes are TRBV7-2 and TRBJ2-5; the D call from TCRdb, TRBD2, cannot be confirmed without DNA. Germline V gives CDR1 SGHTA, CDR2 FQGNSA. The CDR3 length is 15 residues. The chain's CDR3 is CASSSGLGVGETQYF.

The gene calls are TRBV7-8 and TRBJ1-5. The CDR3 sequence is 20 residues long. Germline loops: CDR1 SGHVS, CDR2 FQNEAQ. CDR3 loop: CASSLTHADGAGGSNQPQHF.

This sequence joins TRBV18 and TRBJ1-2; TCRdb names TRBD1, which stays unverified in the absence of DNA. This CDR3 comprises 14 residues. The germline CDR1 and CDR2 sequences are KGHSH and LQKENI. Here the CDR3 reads CASSPQAGGYGYTF.

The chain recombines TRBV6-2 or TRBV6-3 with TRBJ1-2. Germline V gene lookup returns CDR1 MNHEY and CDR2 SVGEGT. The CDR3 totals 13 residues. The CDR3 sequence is CASSYALRAGYTF.

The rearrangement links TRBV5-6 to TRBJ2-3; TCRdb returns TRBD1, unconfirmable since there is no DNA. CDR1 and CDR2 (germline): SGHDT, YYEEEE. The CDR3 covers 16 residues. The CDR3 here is CASSLSGEGSTDTQYF.

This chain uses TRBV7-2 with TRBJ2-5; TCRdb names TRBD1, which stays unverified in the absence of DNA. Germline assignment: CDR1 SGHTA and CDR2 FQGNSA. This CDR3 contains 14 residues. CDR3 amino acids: CVSSFWTEQETQYF.

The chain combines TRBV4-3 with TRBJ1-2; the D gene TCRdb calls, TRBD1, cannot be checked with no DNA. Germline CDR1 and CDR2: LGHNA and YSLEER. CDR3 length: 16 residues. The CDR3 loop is CASSQEAGRANYGYTF.

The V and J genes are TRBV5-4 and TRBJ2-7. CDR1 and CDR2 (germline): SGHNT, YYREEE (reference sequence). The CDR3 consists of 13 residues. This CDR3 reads CASSLVSSYEQYF.

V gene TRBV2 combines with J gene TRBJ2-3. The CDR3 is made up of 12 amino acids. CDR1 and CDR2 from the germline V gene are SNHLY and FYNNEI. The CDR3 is CATAVVRDTQYF.